The TCR beta chain under discussion was sequenced for a study of Ad26.COV2.S vaccination and SARS-CoV-2 variants. The study, taken as a whole, reports: Vaccinees and placebo recipients showed similar non-spike TCR breadth.

Some clones are missing from TCRdb's copy, which holds only in-frame ones; the method was immunoSEQ multiplex PCR. This sample carries over 110,000 clones, just over 85% of them seen once, and the ten largest clones take approximately 5%. Worth noting for this clone: Its antigen is unidentified.

The V end was cut by 7 bases, the J end by 3 bases, with 7 bases between. The CDR3 extends over 11 amino acids. Germline V lookup: CDR1 SNHLY, CDR2 FYNNEI. This sequence joins TRBV2 and TRBJ2-7; D unclear. This specimen consisted of peripheral blood, obtained after recovery from COVID-19. The sequence came from a human donor who had recovered from COVID-19. Here the CDR3 reads CASTTVYEQYF. The CDR3 DNA reads as TGTGCCAGCACTACGGTCTACGAGCAGTACTTC.